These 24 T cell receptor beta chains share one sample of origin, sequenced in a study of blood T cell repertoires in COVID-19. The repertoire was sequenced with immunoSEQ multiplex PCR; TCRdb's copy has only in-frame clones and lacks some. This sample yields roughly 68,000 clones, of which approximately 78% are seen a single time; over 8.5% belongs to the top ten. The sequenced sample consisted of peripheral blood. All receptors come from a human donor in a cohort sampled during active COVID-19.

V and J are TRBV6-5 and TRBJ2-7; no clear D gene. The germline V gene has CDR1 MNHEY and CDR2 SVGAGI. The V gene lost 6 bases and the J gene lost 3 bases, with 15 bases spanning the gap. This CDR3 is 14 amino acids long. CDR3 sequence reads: CASRLDGSNYEQYF. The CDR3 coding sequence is TGTGCCAGCAGGCTAGACGGATCCAACTACGAGCAGTACTTC.

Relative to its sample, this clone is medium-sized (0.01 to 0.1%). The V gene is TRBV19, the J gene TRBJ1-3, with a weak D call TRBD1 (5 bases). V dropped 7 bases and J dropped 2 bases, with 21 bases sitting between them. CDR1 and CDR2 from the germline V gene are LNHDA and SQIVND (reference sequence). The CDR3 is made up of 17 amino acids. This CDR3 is CASNSLNRQRAGNTIYF. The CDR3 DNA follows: TGTGCCAGTAACTCCCTTAACCGACAGCGTGCTGGAAACACCATATATTTT.

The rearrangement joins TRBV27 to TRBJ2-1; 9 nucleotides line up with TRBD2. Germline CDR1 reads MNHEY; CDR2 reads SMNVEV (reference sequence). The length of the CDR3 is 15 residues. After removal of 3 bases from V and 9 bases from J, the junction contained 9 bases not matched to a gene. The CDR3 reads CASSLYLAGRGEQFF. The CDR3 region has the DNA TGTGCCAGCAGTTTGTATCTAGCGGGAAGAGGTGAGCAGTTCTTC.

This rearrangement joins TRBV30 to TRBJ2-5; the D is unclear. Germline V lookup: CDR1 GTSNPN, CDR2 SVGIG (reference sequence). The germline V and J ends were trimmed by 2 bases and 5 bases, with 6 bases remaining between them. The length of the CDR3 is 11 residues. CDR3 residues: CAWSISETQYF. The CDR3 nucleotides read TGTGCCTGGAGTATATCGGAGACCCAGTACTTC.

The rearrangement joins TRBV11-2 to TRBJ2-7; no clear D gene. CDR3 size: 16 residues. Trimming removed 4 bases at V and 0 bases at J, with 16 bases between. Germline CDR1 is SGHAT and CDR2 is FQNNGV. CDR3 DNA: TGTGCCAGCAGCTCATTCCGGAGACCCCTCTCCTACGAGCAGTACTTC. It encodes CASSSFRRPLSYEQYF.

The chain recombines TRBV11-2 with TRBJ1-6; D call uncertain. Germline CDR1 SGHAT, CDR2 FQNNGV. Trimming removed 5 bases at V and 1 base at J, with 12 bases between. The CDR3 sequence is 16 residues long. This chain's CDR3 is CASSRPLGSYNSPLHF. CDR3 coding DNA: TGTGCCAGCAGCCGCCCCCTAGGATCCTATAATTCACCCCTCCACTTT.

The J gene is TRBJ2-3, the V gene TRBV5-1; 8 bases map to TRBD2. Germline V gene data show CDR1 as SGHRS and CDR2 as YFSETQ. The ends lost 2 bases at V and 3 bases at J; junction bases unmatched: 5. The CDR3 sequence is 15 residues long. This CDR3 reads CASSFLSGGTDTQYF. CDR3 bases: TGCGCCAGCAGCTTTCTATCGGGGGGGACAGATACGCAGTATTTT.

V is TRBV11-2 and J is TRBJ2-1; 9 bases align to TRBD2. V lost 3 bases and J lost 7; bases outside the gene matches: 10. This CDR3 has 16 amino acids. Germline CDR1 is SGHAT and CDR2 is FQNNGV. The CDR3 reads CASSFFGTSLENEQFF. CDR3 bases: TGTGCCAGCAGCTTCTTTGGGACTAGCCTAGAAAATGAGCAGTTCTTC.

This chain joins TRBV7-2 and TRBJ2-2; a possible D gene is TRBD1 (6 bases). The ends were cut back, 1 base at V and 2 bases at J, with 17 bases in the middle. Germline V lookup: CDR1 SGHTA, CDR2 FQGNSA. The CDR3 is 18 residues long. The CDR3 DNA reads TGTGCCAGCAGCTTAGAGACAGACAGGCGATTAAACACCGGGGAGCTGTTTTTT. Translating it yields CASSLETDRRLNTGELFF.

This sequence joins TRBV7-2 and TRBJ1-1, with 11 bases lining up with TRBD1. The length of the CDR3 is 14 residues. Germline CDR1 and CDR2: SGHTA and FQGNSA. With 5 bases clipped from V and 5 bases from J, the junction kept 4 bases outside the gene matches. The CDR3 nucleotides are TGTGCCAGCAGCCGGACAGGGGGCCGGACTGAAGCTTTCTTT. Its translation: CASSRTGGRTEAFF.

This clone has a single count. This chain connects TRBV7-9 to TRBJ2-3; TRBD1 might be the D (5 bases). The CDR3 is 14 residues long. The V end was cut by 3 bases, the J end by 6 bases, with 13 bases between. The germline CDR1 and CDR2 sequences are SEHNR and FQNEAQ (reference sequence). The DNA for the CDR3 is TGTGCCAGCAGCTTGGACATAGGTAGGGATACGCAGTATTTT. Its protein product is CASSLDIGRDTQYF.

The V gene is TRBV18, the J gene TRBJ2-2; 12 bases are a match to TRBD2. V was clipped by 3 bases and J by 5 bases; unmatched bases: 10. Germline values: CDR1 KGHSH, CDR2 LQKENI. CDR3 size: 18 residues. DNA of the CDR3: TGTGCCAGCTCACCCCCGACTAGCGGGAGCAGAAATACCGGGGAGCTGTTTTTT. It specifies CASSPPTSGSRNTGELFF.

DNA of the CDR3: TGTGCCTGGAGTGTACAGGTGGGCCCGACGGTTGAGCAGTTCTTC. Protein: CAWSVQVGPTVEQFF. The chain recombines TRBV30 with TRBJ2-1, with a tentative D call TRBD1 (5 bases). This CDR3 has 15 residues. Trimming cost V 0 bases and J 9 bases, with 18 bases left between them. The germline V gene encodes CDR1 GTSNPN and CDR2 SVGIG (reference sequence).

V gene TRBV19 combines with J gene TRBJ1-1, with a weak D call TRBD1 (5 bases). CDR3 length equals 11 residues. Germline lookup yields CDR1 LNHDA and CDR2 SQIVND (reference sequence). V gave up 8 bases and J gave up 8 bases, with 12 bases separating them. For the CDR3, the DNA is TGTGCCAGTTCATGGGGGGGAGAAGCTTTCTTT. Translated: CASSWGGEAFF.

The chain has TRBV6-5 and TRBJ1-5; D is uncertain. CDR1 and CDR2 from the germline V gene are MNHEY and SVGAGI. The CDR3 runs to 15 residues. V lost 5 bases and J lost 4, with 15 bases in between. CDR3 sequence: CASSLSSGVNQPQHF. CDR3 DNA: TGTGCCAGCAGTCTTTCCTCCGGGGTAAATCAGCCCCAGCATTTT.

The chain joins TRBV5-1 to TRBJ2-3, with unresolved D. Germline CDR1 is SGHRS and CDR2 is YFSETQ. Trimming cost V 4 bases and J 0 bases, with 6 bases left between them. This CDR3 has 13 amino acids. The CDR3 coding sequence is TGCGCCAGCAGCGAGCTTAGCACAGATACGCAGTATTTT. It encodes CASSELSTDTQYF.

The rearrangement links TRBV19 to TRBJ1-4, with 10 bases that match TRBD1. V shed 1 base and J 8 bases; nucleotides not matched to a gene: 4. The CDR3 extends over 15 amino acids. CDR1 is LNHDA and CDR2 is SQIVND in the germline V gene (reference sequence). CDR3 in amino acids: CASSIGQGAREKLFF. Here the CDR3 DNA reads TGTGCCAGTAGTATAGGACAGGGGGCACGAGAAAAACTGTTTTTT.

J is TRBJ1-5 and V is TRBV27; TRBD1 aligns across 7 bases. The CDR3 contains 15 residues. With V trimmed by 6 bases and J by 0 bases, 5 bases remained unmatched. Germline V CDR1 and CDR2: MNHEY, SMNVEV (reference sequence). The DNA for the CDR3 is TGTGCCAGCAGGACAGGGCTAGGTAGCAATCAGCCCCAGCATTTT. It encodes CASRTGLGSNQPQHF.

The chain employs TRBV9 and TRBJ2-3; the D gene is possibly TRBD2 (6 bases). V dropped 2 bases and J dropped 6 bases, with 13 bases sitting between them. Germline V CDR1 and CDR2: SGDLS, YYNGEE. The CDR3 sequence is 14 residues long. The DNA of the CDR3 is TGTGCCAGCAGCGTCGACGGGAGTATTGATACGCAGTATTTT. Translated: CASSVDGSIDTQYF.

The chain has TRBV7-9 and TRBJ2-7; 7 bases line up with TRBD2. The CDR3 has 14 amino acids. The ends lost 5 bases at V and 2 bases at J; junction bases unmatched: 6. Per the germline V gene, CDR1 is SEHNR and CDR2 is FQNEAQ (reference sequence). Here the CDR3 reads CASSPPSGTYEQYF. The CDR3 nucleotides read TGTGCCAGCAGCCCACCAAGCGGGACCTACGAGCAGTACTTC.

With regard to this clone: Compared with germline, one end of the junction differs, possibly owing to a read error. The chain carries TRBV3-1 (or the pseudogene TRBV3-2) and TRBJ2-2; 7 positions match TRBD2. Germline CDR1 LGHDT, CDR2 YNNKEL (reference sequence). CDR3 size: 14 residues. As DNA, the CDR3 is TGTGCCAGCAGCCAAGTCGGGACTACCCGGGGAGCTGTTTTT. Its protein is CASSQVGTTRGAVF.

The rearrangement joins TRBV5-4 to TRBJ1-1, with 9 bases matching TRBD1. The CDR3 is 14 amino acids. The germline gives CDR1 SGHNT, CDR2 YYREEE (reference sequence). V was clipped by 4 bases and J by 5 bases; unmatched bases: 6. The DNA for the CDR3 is TGTGCCAGCAGCGTGACAGGGGGTGGGACTGAAGCTTTCTTT. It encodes CASSVTGGGTEAFF.

The CDR3 is CASSSTGKGYEQYF. The CDR3 nucleotides are TGTGCCAGTAGCTCGACAGGGAAGGGCTACGAGCAGTACTTC. The chain employs TRBV19 and TRBJ2-7, with 7 positions matching TRBD1. Per the germline V gene, CDR1 is LNHDA and CDR2 is SQIVND (reference sequence). The CDR3 contains 14 residues. V trimming: 6 bases; J trimming: 3 bases; junction bases outside the gene matches: 8.

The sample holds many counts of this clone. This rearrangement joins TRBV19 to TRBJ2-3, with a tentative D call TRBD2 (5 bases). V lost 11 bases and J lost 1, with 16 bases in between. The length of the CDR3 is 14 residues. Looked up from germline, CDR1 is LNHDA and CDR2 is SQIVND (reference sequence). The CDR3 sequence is CASTGGLRTDTQYF. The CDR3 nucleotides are TGTGCCTCGACCGGAGGACTTCGCACAGATACGCAGTATTTT.